This record looks at one T cell receptor beta chain sequence and its context. Germline V gene sequence: CDR1 SGHVS, CDR2 FNYEAQ. The CDR3 has 12 residues. This entry is derived from a study of T cells expressing NK-cell markers. TCRdb reprocessed the 5' RACE reads and reports one entry per CDR3 protein, with no DNA. This sample's table has approximately 150,000 distinct CDR3 sequences. The sequenced sample was blood T cells: a sorted CD56 or NKG2C T cell subset, CD4+ or CD8+ T cells, or bulk PBMC T cells (not recorded which). The V gene is TRBV7-6, the J gene TRBJ2-7. The TCR sequence derives from a woman between 18 and 75 years old in good health. The CDR3 sequence is CASSLEGREQYF.